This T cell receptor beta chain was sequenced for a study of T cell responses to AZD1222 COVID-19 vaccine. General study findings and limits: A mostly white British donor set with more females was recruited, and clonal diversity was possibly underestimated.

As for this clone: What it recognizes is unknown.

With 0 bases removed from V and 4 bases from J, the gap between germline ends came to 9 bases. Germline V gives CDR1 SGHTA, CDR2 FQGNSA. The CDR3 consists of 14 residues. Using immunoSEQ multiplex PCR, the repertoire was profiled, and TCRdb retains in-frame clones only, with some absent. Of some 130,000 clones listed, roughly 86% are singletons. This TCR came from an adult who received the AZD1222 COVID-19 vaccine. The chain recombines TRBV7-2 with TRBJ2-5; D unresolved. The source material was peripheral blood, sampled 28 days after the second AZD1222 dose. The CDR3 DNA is TGTGCCAGCAGCTTAGCATCGAGGCCAGAGACCCAGTACTTC. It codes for CASSLASRPETQYF.